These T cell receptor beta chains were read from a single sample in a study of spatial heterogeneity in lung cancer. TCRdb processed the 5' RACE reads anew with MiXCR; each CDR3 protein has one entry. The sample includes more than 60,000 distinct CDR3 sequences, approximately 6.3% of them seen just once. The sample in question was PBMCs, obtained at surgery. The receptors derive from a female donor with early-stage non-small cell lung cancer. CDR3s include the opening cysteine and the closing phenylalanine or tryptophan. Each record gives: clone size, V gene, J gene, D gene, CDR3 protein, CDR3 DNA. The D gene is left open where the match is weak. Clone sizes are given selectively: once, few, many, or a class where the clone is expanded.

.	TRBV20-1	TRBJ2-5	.	CSASIDRWGETQYF	TGCAGTGCTAGTATTGACAGGTGGGGAGAGACCCAGTACTTC
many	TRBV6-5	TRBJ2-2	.	CASSYSGRGGTGELFF	TGTGCCAGCAGTTACTCGGGGCGGGGAGGAACCGGGGAGCTGTTTTTT
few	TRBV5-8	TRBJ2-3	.	CASSLAGLSPDTQYF	TGTGCCAGCAGCTTGGCCGGACTTTCACCAGATACGCAGTATTTT
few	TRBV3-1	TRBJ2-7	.	CASSQGSGPDYEQYF	TGTGCCAGCAGCCAGGGGTCAGGACCAGACTACGAGCAGTACTTC
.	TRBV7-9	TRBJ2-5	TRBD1	CASSLTGGSETQYF	TGTGCCAGCAGCTTGACAGGGGGCAGCGAGACCCAGTACTTC
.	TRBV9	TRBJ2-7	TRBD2	CASSGTGTTLSYEQYF	TGTGCCAGCAGCGGCACCGGGACTACCCTCTCCTACGAGCAGTACTTC
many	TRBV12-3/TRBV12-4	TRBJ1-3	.	CASLQDTIYF	TGTGCCAGCCTGCAGGACACCATATATTTT
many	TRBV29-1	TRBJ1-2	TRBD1	CSVETGVVNYGYTF	TGCAGCGTTGAAACAGGGGTCGTCAACTATGGCTACACCTTC
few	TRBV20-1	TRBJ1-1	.	CSASRPNTEAFF	TGCAGTGCTAGTCGGCCGAACACTGAAGCTTTCTTT
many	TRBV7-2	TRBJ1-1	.	CASSLQPNTEAFF	TGTGCCAGCAGCTTGCAGCCGAACACTGAAGCTTTCTTT
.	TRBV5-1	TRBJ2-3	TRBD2	CASSLQREMGNTQYF	TGCGCCAGCAGCCTCCAGCGGGAGATGGGAAATACGCAGTATTTT
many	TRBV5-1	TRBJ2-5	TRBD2	CASSPMWGGQETQYF	TGCGCCAGCAGCCCGATGTGGGGGGGACAAGAGACCCAGTACTTC
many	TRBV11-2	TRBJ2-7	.	CASSRNYEQYF	TGTGCCAGCAGCCGGAATTACGAGCAGTACTTC
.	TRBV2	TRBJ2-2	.	CASRLNTGELFF	TGTGCCAGCAGGCTGAACACCGGGGAGCTGTTTTTT
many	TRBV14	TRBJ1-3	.	CASSGPNTIYF	TGTGCCAGCAGCGGCCCGAACACCATATATTTT
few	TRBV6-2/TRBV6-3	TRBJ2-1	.	CASGLGAPNEQFF	TGTGCCAGCGGTCTAGGCGCCCCCAATGAGCAGTTCTTC
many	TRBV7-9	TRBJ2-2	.	CASSYSNSRSRTGELFF	TGTGCCAGCAGTTATTCCAATTCCCGGAGCCGCACCGGGGAGCTGTTTTTT
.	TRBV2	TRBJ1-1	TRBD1	CARTRGQGISEAFF	TGTGCCAGGACCCGGGGACAGGGAATTTCTGAAGCTTTCTTT
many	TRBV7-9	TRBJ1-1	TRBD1	CASRLIRDRGSEAFF	TGTGCCAGCAGGCTGATCCGGGACAGGGGATCTGAAGCTTTCTTT